These 27 T cell receptor beta chains came from one sample sequenced in a study of T-cell reconstitution after alpha-beta-depleted transplantation in children. This sample's TCRbeta library carried unique molecular identifier barcodes. Using its own MiXCR run on the PCR reads, TCRdb lists one record per CDR3 protein. The table lists around 8,600 distinct CDR3 sequences, 17% of them singletons. The material was PBMCs, mostly from graft donor cells, obtained 60 days after TCRalphabeta/CD19-depleted stem cell transplant. The receptors here all came from a girl under two years old who had a stem cell transplant for combined immunodeficiency, so the T cells may come from the graft donor.

This clonotype was counted many times. V is TRBV20-1 and J is TRBJ2-1, with a possible D match to TRBD2 (7 bases). Germline V gene lookup returns CDR1 DFQATT and CDR2 SNEGSKA (reference sequence). The CDR3 has 12 residues. CDR3 nucleotide sequence: TGCAGGGTGGAGGGAGGGGGCAATGAGCAGTTCTTC. Translated: CRVEGGGNEQFF.

This clonotype was recorded many times. The chain joins TRBV12-3 or TRBV12-4 to TRBJ2-3; D unresolved. The V end was cut by 3 bases, the J end by 0 bases, with 10 bases between. The CDR3 is 15 amino acids. CDR3 residues: CASSFAGLSTDTQYF. Written as DNA, the CDR3 is TGTGCCAGCAGTTTCGCAGGTTTAAGCACAGATACGCAGTATTTT.

A remark on this clonotype: The junction differs from germline at one of its ends, possibly a read error. The chain links TRBV4-3 to TRBJ2-7; D ambiguous. Germline assignment: CDR1 LGHNA and CDR2 YSLEER. CDR3 length equals 13 residues. The CDR3 loop reads CASSLRRAYEQYF. The CDR3 coding sequence is TGTGCCAGCAGTCTCAGGAGAGCCTACGAGCAGTACTTC.

This clonotype has only a few counts. This chain uses TRBV20-1 with TRBJ2-3; TRBD2 aligns across 13 bases. Germline lookup yields CDR1 DFQATT and CDR2 SNEGSKA (reference sequence). The ends lost 6 bases at V and 3 bases at J; junction bases unmatched: 12. There are 17 residues in the CDR3. The CDR3 loop is CSATGLAGVLGTDTQYF. The CDR3 coding sequence is TGCAGTGCAACCGGACTAGCGGGGGTCCTTGGTACAGATACGCAGTATTTT.

This clonotype was recorded a few times. V gene TRBV7-2 combines with J gene TRBJ1-2, with TRBD1 identical over 8 bases. Germline assignment: CDR1 SGHTA and CDR2 FQGNSA. The CDR3 covers 15 residues. The J segment lost 8 bases and the V segment lost 5 bases, leaving 13 bases of the junction unmatched. CDR3 region: CASSQQQGAGRGYTF. The DNA for the CDR3 is TGTGCCAGCAGCCAGCAGCAGGGGGCGGGGAGGGGCTACACCTTC.

This clonotype was seen a handful of times. The chain has TRBV10-3 and TRBJ2-1; 7 positions agree with TRBD1. CDR3 length equals 17 residues. CDR1 ENHRY and CDR2 SYGVKD come from the germline V gene. The junction had 8 bases not matched to a gene; V was cut back by 3 bases and J by 0 bases. The chain's CDR3 is CAISDPRDSTSYNEQFF. The CDR3, as DNA: TGTGCCATCAGTGACCCTCGGGACAGCACCTCCTACAATGAGCAGTTCTTC.

This clonotype appeared many times. V usage is TRBV7-9 and J usage is TRBJ2-1; D uncertain. V lost 1 base and J lost 10, with 8 bases in between. The CDR3 contains 12 residues. In germline, CDR1 is SEHNR, CDR2 FQNEAQ (reference sequence). CDR3 nucleotides: TGTGCCAGCAGCTTAGAATATTGGGAGCAGTTCTTC. Protein: CASSLEYWEQFF.

The chain is built from TRBV27 and TRBJ2-7; D remains ambiguous. V gave up 2 bases and J gave up 6 bases, with 5 bases separating them. CDR3 length: 11 amino acids. CDR1 is MNHEY and CDR2 is SMNVEV in the germline V gene (reference sequence). The CDR3 DNA follows: TGTGCCAGCAGTTTAAGACGCGAGCAGTACTTC. This encodes CASSLRREQYF.

This clonotype occurred a few times. The chain combines TRBV28 with TRBJ2-6; D assignment may be TRBD1 or TRBD2 (5 bases each). CDR1 and CDR2 (germline): MDHEN, SYDVKM. Trimming took off 2 bases at V and 1 base at J, with 15 bases between the two ends. CDR3 length: 18 residues. The CDR3 reads CASSLGGRVVSGANVLTF. CDR3 DNA sequence: TGTGCCAGCAGTTTAGGGGGACGGGTTGTTTCTGGGGCCAACGTCCTGACTTTC. The complete variable domain, with remaining parts taken from reference TRBV28 and TRBJ2-6, reads DVKVTQSSRYLVKRTGEKVFLECVQDMDHENMFWYRQDPGLGLRLIYFSYDVKMKEKGDIPEGYSVSREKKERFSLILESASTNQTSMYLCASSLGGRVVSGANVLTFGAGSRLTVL.

The CDR3 DNA follows: TGTGCCAGCAGTGATTTGCGGACAGGGGGCAATTCACCCCTCCACTTT. It encodes CASSDLRTGGNSPLHF. The chain joins TRBV6-1 to TRBJ1-6; 11 nucleotides align to TRBD1. The germline CDR1 and CDR2 sequences are MNHNS and SASEGT. The CDR3 runs to 16 residues. V gave up 3 bases and J gave up 7 bases; unmatched junction bases: 5.

The chain is built from TRBV5-1 and TRBJ2-7, with D possibly matching TRBD1 (6 bases). The CDR3 length is 16 residues. V was shortened by 1 base and J by 2 bases, with 16 bases between the two germline ends. The germline V gene has CDR1 SGHRS and CDR2 YFSETQ. As DNA, the CDR3 is TGCGCCAGCAGCTTGTCCGGAGTAACAGGGCCCTACGAGCAGTACTTC. This codes for CASSLSGVTGPYEQYF. Using reference TRBV5-1 and TRBJ2-7 for the parts outside the CDR3, the full variable domain is KAGVTQTPRYLIKTRGQQVTLSCSPISGHRSVSWYQQTPGQGLQFLFEYFSETQRNKGNFPGRFSGRQFSNSRSEMNVSTLELGDSALYLCASSLSGVTGPYEQYFGPGTRLTVT.

This clonotype was detected only a few times. The chain recombines TRBV5-1 with TRBJ1-2; TRBD1 agrees at 9 bases. This CDR3 contains 13 residues. Germline trimming cut 2 bases from V and 8 bases from J; bases unmatched to any gene: 4. Germline V gene sequence: CDR1 SGHRS, CDR2 YFSETQ. CDR3 loop: CASSFGTGTGYTF. DNA of the CDR3: TGCGCCAGCAGCTTCGGGACAGGGACAGGCTACACCTTC.

The gene calls are TRBV20-1 and TRBJ2-4; the match to TRBD1 covers 9 bases. The CDR3 runs 16 residues. Unmatched junction bases numbered 5, after V lost 1 base and J lost 1 base. Germline CDR1 reads DFQATT; CDR2 reads SNEGSKA (reference sequence). CDR3 nucleotide sequence: TGCAGTGCTAGAGCTACAGGGGGCTGGGCCAAAAACATTCAGTACTTC. This sequence encodes CSARATGGWAKNIQYF.

This clonotype came up many times. V and J are TRBV4-3 and TRBJ2-6; D gene ambiguous. The CDR3 is 17 amino acids. The V end was cut by 0 bases, the J end by 0 bases, with 9 bases between. Looked up from germline, CDR1 is LGHNA and CDR2 is YSLEER. CDR3: CASSQDRLASGANVLTF. The CDR3, as DNA: TGCGCCAGCAGCCAAGATCGTCTGGCCTCTGGGGCCAACGTCCTGACTTTC.

In this sample, this clonotype turned up a few times. The CDR3 nucleotides are TGTGCCATCAGTGACCGGGACAGATATGGCTACACCTTC. Translating it yields CAISDRDRYGYTF. The chain joins TRBV10-3 to TRBJ1-2, with TRBD1 identical over 7 bases. The germline V gene encodes CDR1 ENHRY and CDR2 SYGVKD. With 3 bases clipped from V and 5 bases from J, the junction kept 3 bases outside the gene matches. This CDR3 is built from 13 residues.

The rearrangement uses TRBV6-5 and TRBJ2-5, with D possibly being TRBD1 or TRBD2 (6 bases each). Trimming stripped 0 bases from V and 2 bases from J, with 13 bases between. Germline V gene data show CDR1 as MNHEY and CDR2 as SVGAGI. This CDR3 is 16 amino acids long. CDR3 in amino acids: CASSYSWGANQETQYF. The CDR3 DNA sequence: TGTGCCAGCAGTTACTCGTGGGGGGCCAATCAAGAGACCCAGTACTTC.

V gene TRBV20-1 combines with J gene TRBJ2-2, with TRBD2 as a possible D gene (5 bases). This CDR3 is 15 amino acids long. CDR1 is DFQATT, CDR2 SNEGSKA, per germline (reference sequence). The germline V and J ends were trimmed by 0 bases and 6 bases, with 14 bases remaining between them. The CDR3 nucleotides are TGCAGTGCTAGAGATGTCGGGAATCTCCCCGGGGAGCTGTTTTTT. Encoded protein: CSARDVGNLPGELFF.

This clonotype has more than one count but fewer than ten. This sequence joins TRBV4-3 and TRBJ1-2; the match to TRBD1 covers 9 bases. J lost 2 bases, V lost 2 bases, and 12 bases had no gene match. Germline assignment: CDR1 LGHNA and CDR2 YSLEER. The CDR3 extends over 18 amino acids. The CDR3 bases are TGCGCCAGCAGCCAATACCGGGACAGGGAACAATTCAACTATGGCTACACCTTC. Its protein is CASSQYRDREQFNYGYTF.

This clonotype came up many times. V and J are TRBV4-3 and TRBJ2-7; D may be TRBD2 (5 bases). The CDR3 totals 16 residues. V gave up 0 bases and J gave up 2 bases, with 14 bases separating them. From germline, CDR1 is LGHNA and CDR2 YSLEER. CDR3 sequence: CASSQDLEGFTYEQYF. Here the CDR3 DNA reads TGCGCCAGCAGCCAAGATTTAGAGGGATTTACCTACGAGCAGTACTTC.

This clonotype has at least ten counts. V gene TRBV20-1 combines with J gene TRBJ2-1; TRBD2 agrees at 8 bases. V trimming: 3 bases; J trimming: 2 bases; junction bases outside the gene matches: 0. This CDR3 has 13 residues. CDR1 is DFQATT, CDR2 SNEGSKA, per germline (reference sequence). The chain's CDR3 is CSASGRAYNEQFF. Here the CDR3 DNA reads TGCAGTGCTAGCGGGAGGGCCTACAATGAGCAGTTCTTC.

This clonotype was detected many times. This chain connects TRBV3-1 to TRBJ1-2; no definite D call. The CDR3 has 14 amino acids. The germline gives CDR1 LGHDT, CDR2 YNNKEL (reference sequence). V dropped 0 bases and J dropped 1 base, with 6 bases sitting between them. The CDR3 spells CASSQDRFNYGYTF. The DNA of the CDR3 is TGTGCCAGCAGCCAAGACAGATTTAACTATGGCTACACCTTC.

This chain links TRBV27 with TRBJ2-7, with 7 bases aligning to TRBD1. V lost 3 bases, J lost 3 bases, and 11 bases stayed unmatched. The germline V gene encodes CDR1 MNHEY and CDR2 SMNVEV (reference sequence). This CDR3 has 16 residues. CDR3 protein: CASSLDRINHYYEQYF. The CDR3, as DNA: TGTGCCAGCAGTTTGGACAGGATAAACCATTACTACGAGCAGTACTTC.

Many counts were recorded for this clonotype. CDR3 sequence reads: CASSEDPSGSRSEQFF. Written as DNA, the CDR3 is TGTGCCAGCAGTGAAGATCCTAGTGGGAGTAGGAGTGAGCAGTTCTTC. The V and J genes are TRBV6-1 and TRBJ2-1, with D possibly TRBD2 on 5 matching bases. CDR1 is MNHNS and CDR2 is SASEGT in the germline V gene. This CDR3 region has 16 residues. V was pared by 1 base and J by 9 bases, with 19 bases between.

This clonotype was found many times. The rearrangement uses TRBV6-5 and TRBJ2-1; no definite D call. V lost 2 bases, J lost 2 bases, and 7 bases lay in between. CDR3 length: 14 amino acids. Germline CDR1 reads MNHEY; CDR2 reads SVGAGI. The CDR3: CASSYRATYNEQFF. In nucleotides, the CDR3 is TGTGCCAGCAGTTACCGAGCGACCTACAATGAGCAGTTCTTC.

In this sample, this clonotype turned up once. V and J are TRBV4-3 and TRBJ2-3; TRBD2 agrees at 12 bases. CDR1 is LGHNA, CDR2 YSLEER, per germline. This CDR3 spans 17 amino acids. Losses at the gene ends were 0 bases for V and 6 bases for J; bases not matched to a gene: 7. CDR3 residues: CASSQDPSGGVLDTQYF. CDR3 bases: TGCGCCAGCAGCCAAGATCCTAGCGGGGGGGTACTGGATACGCAGTATTTT.

This clonotype has a count of ten or more. V is TRBV27 and J is TRBJ2-3, with no clear D. V lost 6 bases and J 6 bases, leaving 13 bases between the germline ends. Germline CDR1 and CDR2: MNHEY and SMNVEV (reference sequence). This CDR3 region has 13 residues. CDR3 in DNA: TGTGCCAGCAGCCGTACCCCGCCGGATACGCAGTATTTT. Translating gives CASSRTPPDTQYF.

This clonotype was picked up many times. The chain combines TRBV7-2 with TRBJ2-5; the D is unclear. With 0 bases removed from V and 0 bases from J, the gap between germline ends came to 5 bases. Germline V gives CDR1 SGHTA, CDR2 FQGNSA. The CDR3 is 14 amino acids. Here the CDR3 reads CASSLARNQETQYF. The CDR3 DNA reads as TGTGCCAGCAGCTTAGCTCGGAACCAAGAGACCCAGTACTTC.